This T cell receptor beta chain was recorded in a study of T cell responses to AZD1222 COVID-19 vaccine. Turning to this clone: Antigen unknown.

Points from the study as a whole: White British ancestry dominated among donors, who included more females, and clonal diversity was possibly underestimated.

Germline V gene sequence: CDR1 MRHNA, CDR2 SNTAGT. V gave up 6 bases and J gave up 7 bases, with 22 bases separating them. This CDR3 has 15 residues. Repertoires were generated with immunoSEQ multiplex PCR, while TCRdb's copy carries only in-frame clones and drops some. There are approximately 120,000 clones in the sample; roughly 88% occur only once, and 4.4% lies in the top ten. Sequenced material: peripheral blood, taken on day 0 of MenACWY control vaccination. The sequence derives from an adult in good health. This chain links TRBV6-4 with TRBJ2-7, with D possibly being TRBD1 (6 bases). CDR3 residues: CASRGPPQGYREQYV. The CDR3 DNA follows: TGTGCCAGCAGGGGTCCCCCTCAGGGGTATCGTGAGCAGTACGTC.